The text below deals with one T cell receptor beta chain. These data come from a study of blood T cell repertoires in COVID-19. At the level of the study: Sample material is recorded as cDNA or gDNA derived from T cells, B-cell-depleted T cells, or PBMCs.

This study enrolled people aged roughly 18 to 90 from under 25 US geographic areas. Authors' processing steps: Amplifying reference gene primers gave estimates of nucleated cell counts. The assay was immunoSEQ multiplex PCR, and TCRdb's table has in-frame clones only and misses some. The DNA was the basis for D and trimming; V, J and clone size are from that table. Here the sample spans hundreds of thousands of clones, about 80% being singletons. Per germline, CDR1 SGHRS and CDR2 YFSETQ. V shed 0 bases and J shed 8 bases, with 14 bases lying between them. This CDR3 is 14 amino acids long. Sequenced material: PBMCs or T cells enriched from blood (not recorded which). The sequence was obtained from a woman between 50 and 59 years old who had been exposed to COVID-19. V and J are TRBV5-1 and TRBJ1-2; no reliable D call. CDR3 loop: CASSLAEAGTGYTF. The CDR3, as DNA: TGCGCCAGCAGCTTGGCCGAAGCGGGAACCGGCTACACCTTC.